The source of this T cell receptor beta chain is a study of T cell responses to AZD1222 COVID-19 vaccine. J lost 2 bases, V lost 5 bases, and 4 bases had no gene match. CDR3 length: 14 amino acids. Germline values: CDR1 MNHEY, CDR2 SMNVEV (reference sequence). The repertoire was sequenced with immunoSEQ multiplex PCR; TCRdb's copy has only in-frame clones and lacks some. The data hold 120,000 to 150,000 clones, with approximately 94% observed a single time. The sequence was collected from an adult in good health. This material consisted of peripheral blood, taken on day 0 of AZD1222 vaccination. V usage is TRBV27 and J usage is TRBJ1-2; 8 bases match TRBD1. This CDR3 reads CASSDRDRNYGYTF. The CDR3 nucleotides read TGTGCCAGCAGTGACCGGGACAGGAACTATGGCTACACCTTC.